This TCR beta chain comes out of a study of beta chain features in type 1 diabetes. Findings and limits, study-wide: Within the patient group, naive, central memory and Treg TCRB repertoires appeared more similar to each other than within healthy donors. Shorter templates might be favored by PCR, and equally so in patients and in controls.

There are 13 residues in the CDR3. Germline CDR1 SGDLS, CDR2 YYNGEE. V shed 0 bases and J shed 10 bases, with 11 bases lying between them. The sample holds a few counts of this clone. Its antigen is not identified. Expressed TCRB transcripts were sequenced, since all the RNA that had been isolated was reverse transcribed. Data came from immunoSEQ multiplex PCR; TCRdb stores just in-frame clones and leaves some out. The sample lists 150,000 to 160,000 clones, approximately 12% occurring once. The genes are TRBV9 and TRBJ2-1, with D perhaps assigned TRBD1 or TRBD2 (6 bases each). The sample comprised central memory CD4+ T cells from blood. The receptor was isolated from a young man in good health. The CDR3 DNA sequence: TGTGCCAGCAGCGTAGCTTCGGGGGCCGAGCAGTTCTTC. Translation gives CASSVASGAEQFF.